Listed below are T cell receptor beta chains from one sample, sequenced in a study of cytomegalovirus exposure and HLA in healthy donors. Some clones are missing from TCRdb's copy, which holds only in-frame ones; the method was immunoSEQ multiplex PCR. The table records about 160,000 clones, 85% of them present only once. The sample consisted of PBMCs. The receptor source for this set is a man between 25 and 39 years old in good health and CMV-seropositive. Both conserved end residues are part of each CDR3. D genes are given only for firm matches. Not all rows give a size; the values are once, few, many and, for expanded clones, a class.

J gene | clone size | D gene | V gene | CDR3 protein | CDR3 DNA
TRBJ2-5 | NA | NA | TRBV6-6 | CASSYPARRETQYF | TGTGCCAGCAGTTACCCGGCTAGAAGGGAGACCCAGTACTTC
TRBJ2-7 | NA | NA | TRBV7-8 | CASSFHSSYEQYF | TGTGCCAGCAGCTTTCACAGCTCCTACGAGCAGTACTTC
TRBJ2-1 | NA | TRBD1 | TRBV4-1 | CASSQGDRGEDEQFF | TGCGCCAGCAGCCAAGGGGACAGGGGAGAAGATGAGCAGTTCTTC
TRBJ2-5 | NA | NA | TRBV6-5 | CASSYGGRAGETQYF | TGTGCCAGCAGTTACGGCGGAAGGGCGGGGGAGACCCAGTACTTC
TRBJ1-2 | NA | TRBD1 | TRBV29-1 | CSVDPRTGGFDYGYTF | TGCAGCGTTGACCCCAGGACAGGGGGCTTCGACTATGGCTACACCTTC
TRBJ2-5 | NA | TRBD2 | TRBV4-3 | CASSLGSGGARSRETQYF | TGCGCCAGCAGCCTTGGTAGCGGGGGGGCGAGGAGCAGAGAGACCCAGTACTTC
TRBJ1-2 | NA | TRBD1 | TRBV15 | CATSRGPGTGKYGYTF | TGTGCCACCAGCAGAGGCCCCGGGACAGGGAAATATGGCTACACCTTC
TRBJ2-1 | NA | TRBD2 | TRBV4-3 | CASSQDLAGGLSYNEQFF | TGCGCCAGCAGCCAAGATTTGGCGGGGGGGCTGTCCTACAATGAGCAGTTCTTC
TRBJ1-5 | NA | TRBD1 | TRBV4-1 | CASSQGDRASNQPQHF | TGCGCCAGCAGCCAAGGGGACAGGGCTAGCAATCAGCCCCAGCATTTT
TRBJ2-3 | NA | TRBD2 | TRBV4-1 | CASSQLAGVNRVDTQYF | TGCGCCAGCAGCCAGCTAGCGGGGGTCAACCGGGTAGATACGCAGTATTTT
TRBJ2-5 | NA | NA | TRBV19 | CASSILGAAGQYF | TGTGCCAGTAGTATACTTGGAGCGGCTGGCCAGTACTTC
TRBJ2-7 | once | NA | TRBV27 | CASSLHGGTYYEQYF | TGTGCCAGCAGCTTACACGGGGGGACATACTACGAGCAGTACTTC
TRBJ2-5 | NA | TRBD1 | TRBV27 | CASRAGDRGWYQETQYF | TGTGCCAGCAGGGCCGGGGACAGGGGATGGTACCAAGAGACCCAGTACTTC
TRBJ2-7 | NA | NA | TRBV7-8 | CASSFLGASGYEQYF | TGTGCCAGCAGCTTCCTGGGGGCCAGCGGCTACGAGCAGTACTTC
TRBJ1-5 | many | NA | TRBV10-1 | CASSEGTQPQHF | TGCGCCAGCAGTGAGGGCACTCAGCCCCAGCATTTT
TRBJ1-1 | NA | TRBD1 | TRBV7-2 | CASSLVGMGVTGVPEAFF | TGTGCCAGCAGCTTAGTAGGAATGGGTGTAACAGGGGTGCCTGAAGCTTTCTTT
TRBJ1-1 | NA | NA | TRBV7-9 | CASSSAGTTNTEAFF | TGTGCCAGCAGCTCCGCCGGGACAACGAACACTGAAGCTTTCTTT
TRBJ1-4 | NA | NA | TRBV7-2 | CASSYDSGSWEKLFF | TGTGCCAGCAGCTACGATTCCGGGTCCTGGGAAAAACTGTTTTTT
TRBJ2-5 | once | TRBD2 | TRBV27 | CASSGGAGQETQYF | TGTGCCTCTAGCGGGGGGGCGGGTCAAGAGACCCAGTACTTC
TRBJ2-1 | NA | NA | TRBV11-3 | CASSSRDKDEQFF | TGTGCCAGCAGCTCCCGCGACAAGGATGAGCAGTTCTTC
TRBJ1-6 | NA | TRBD1 | TRBV6-5 | CASRTGGSGSPLHF | TGTGCCAGCCGCACAGGGGGCTCAGGTTCACCCCTCCACTTT
TRBJ2-1 | NA | NA | TRBV9 | CASSPNSVNEQFF | TGTGCCAGCAGCCCAAATAGCGTGAATGAGCAGTTCTTC
TRBJ2-7 | NA | TRBD1 | TRBV14 | CASSQGPDRGYEQYF | TGTGCCAGCAGCCAAGGACCTGACAGGGGATACGAGCAGTACTTC
TRBJ2-1 | NA | NA | TRBV6-5 | CASSYSGAYNEQFF | TGTGCCAGCAGTTACTCGGGAGCCTACAATGAGCAGTTCTTC
TRBJ2-6 | NA | NA | TRBV29-1 | CSVVLSGANVLTF | TGCAGCGTCGTTTTGTCCGGGGCCAACGTCCTGACTTTC
TRBJ2-7 | NA | TRBD1 | TRBV6-1 | CASSVVAQGSDEQYF | TGTGCCAGCAGTGTTGTCGCACAGGGGTCGGACGAGCAGTACTTC
TRBJ2-3 | NA | TRBD2 | TRBV7-8 | CASSLRLAGGELTDTQYF | TGTGCCAGCAGCCTCAGACTAGCGGGGGGCGAACTCACAGATACGCAGTATTTT
TRBJ2-1 | NA | TRBD2 | TRBV2 | CASTGGAYNEQFF | TGTGCCAGCACCGGGGGGGCTTACAATGAGCAGTTCTTC
TRBJ1-6 | NA | NA | TRBV7-2 | CASSFRRGDSPLHF | TGTGCCAGCAGCTTCCGACGCGGGGATTCACCCCTCCACTTT
TRBJ2-5 | NA | TRBD1 | TRBV7-8 | CASRNRGRETQYF | TGTGCCAGCAGAAACAGGGGGCGGGAGACCCAGTACTTC
TRBJ1-3 | NA | NA | TRBV6-1 | CASSELYTSGNTIYF | TGTGCCAGCAGTGAATTGTACACCTCTGGAAACACCATATATTTT
TRBJ2-6 | NA | TRBD1 | TRBV5-1 | CASSLTGASGANVLTF | TGCGCCAGCAGCTTGACAGGGGCCTCTGGGGCCAACGTCCTGACTTTC
TRBJ2-2 | NA | TRBD2 | TRBV13 | CASSLGEGIYTGELFF | TGTGCCAGCAGCCTCGGGGAGGGTATTTACACCGGGGAGCTGTTTTTT
TRBJ2-3 | NA | NA | TRBV5-1 | CASSLARREWADTQYF | TGCGCCAGCAGCTTGGCCAGGAGGGAATGGGCAGATACGCAGTATTTT
TRBJ2-6 | NA | NA | TRBV6-6 | CASSFTGSGANVLTF | TGTGCCAGCAGTTTCACAGGTTCTGGGGCCAACGTCCTGACTTTC
TRBJ2-5 | once | TRBD2 | TRBV10-3 | CATEGSGGETQYF | TGTGCCACAGAAGGGAGCGGGGGTGAGACCCAGTACTTC
TRBJ2-7 | NA | NA | TRBV6-5 | CASSPGAYEQYF | TGTGCCAGCAGCCCCGGTGCCTACGAGCAGTACTTC
TRBJ2-1 | NA | TRBD2 | TRBV4-3 | CASSQGASGVVEQFF | TGCGCCAGCAGCCAAGGGGCTAGCGGGGTGGTTGAGCAGTTCTTC
TRBJ1-1 | NA | NA | TRBV7-2 | CASRSGRNTEAFF | TGTGCCAGCAGGTCGGGTAGGAACACTGAAGCTTTCTTT
TRBJ1-1 | NA | NA | TRBV15 | CATSRDWQGSGNTEAFF | TGTGCCACCAGCAGAGATTGGCAGGGAAGTGGGAACACTGAAGCTTTCTTT
TRBJ1-1 | NA | NA | TRBV7-9 | CASSFPAGRYTEAFF | TGTGCCAGCAGCTTTCCAGCGGGAAGGTACACTGAAGCTTTCTTT
TRBJ2-1 | few | NA | TRBV2 | CASSEGLNSYNEQFF | TGTGCCAGCAGTGAGGGGCTAAACAGCTACAATGAGCAGTTCTTC
TRBJ1-6 | NA | TRBD1 | TRBV6-5 | CASSYTGGSYNSPLHF | TGTGCCAGCAGTTACACAGGGGGCTCCTATAATTCACCCCTCCACTTT